This entry concerns a single T cell receptor beta chain. At one end, the junction sequence differs from germline, possibly due to a read error. The use of a sample-barcoded 5' primer and a J-beta primer mix characterized a second PCR of about 7 to 12 cycles. Carrying 12 random nucleotides, a template-switch adaptor labeled each individual cDNA molecule. One entry per CDR3 protein, called by TCRdb with MiXCR from the 5' RACE reads. This table has roughly 1.9 million distinct CDR3 sequences, about two fifths appearing once. This CDR3 comprises 14 residues. Germline V gives CDR1 SGDLS, CDR2 YYNGEE. The data stem from a study of blood T cells in healthy people across ages. Total RNA, at least 5.5 micrograms per sample, came from PBMCs.

This chain connects TRBV9 to TRBJ2-1, with D perhaps TRBD1 or TRBD2 (5 bases each). The TCR was taken from a human donor in good health. The sequenced sample was blood. The chain's CDR3 is CASSVEGQLNEQFF. The DNA of the CDR3 is TGCGCCAGCAGCGTAGAGGGGCAACTCAATGAGCAGTTCTTC.